This is a list of T cell receptor beta chains from one sample in a study of shared clonotypes between healthy human individuals. Sequencing used immunoSEQ multiplex PCR; TCRdb keeps in-frame clones, though not all of them. The sample gives about 2 million clones, roughly 94% of which show up once; around 0.13% is in the top ten. The sequencing sample was made of naive CD4+ T cells sorted from blood. The source is a man younger than 30 in good health. Both conserved end residues are part of each CDR3. The order of the fields is J gene, D gene, clone size, V gene, CDR3 DNA, CDR3 protein. The D gene is left open where the match is weak. Size values are once, few and many counts, or a class for expanded clones, and some rows have none.

J: TRBJ2-7
D: -
size: -
V: TRBV5-6
DNA: TGTGCCAGCAGCTTATCAGACCGGGACTTTGGGCCCTACGAGCAGTACTTC
CDR3: CASSLSDRDFGPYEQYF

J: TRBJ1-1
D: -
size: many
V: TRBV6-6
DNA: TGTGCCAGCAGTCACAGGCCTAGTTGGGTGACTGAAGCTTTCTTT
CDR3: CASSHRPSWVTEAFF

J: TRBJ1-1
D: TRBD1
size: -
V: TRBV6-5
DNA: TGTGCCAGCACCCCAGGGGGGCAGGGGAACACTGAAGCTTTCTTT
CDR3: CASTPGGQGNTEAFF

J: TRBJ2-7
D: TRBD1
size: once
V: TRBV5-4
DNA: TGTGCCAGCAGCCTTAAAAAAGGGGGACAGGGGCAGTACTTC
CDR3: CASSLKKGGQGQYF

J: TRBJ1-2
D: -
size: -
V: TRBV28
DNA: TGTGCCAGCACCTCACGGCGGGCTGGCTACACCTTC
CDR3: CASTSRRAGYTF

J: TRBJ2-5
D: -
size: -
V: TRBV7-9
DNA: TGTGCCAGCAGCTTCGTACAACAGGGTCAAGAGACCCAGTACTTC
CDR3: CASSFVQQGQETQYF

J: TRBJ2-1
D: TRBD1
size: -
V: TRBV28
DNA: TGTGCCAGCAGCCTTGGACAGGGGTCCATCTACAATGAGCAGTTCTTC
CDR3: CASSLGQGSIYNEQFF

J: TRBJ2-1
D: TRBD2
size: -
V: TRBV2
DNA: TGTGCCAGCAGTGGACGTAGCGGGAGGTACAATGAGCAGTTCTTC
CDR3: CASSGRSGRYNEQFF

J: TRBJ1-6
D: TRBD1
size: -
V: TRBV7-9
DNA: TGTGCCAGCAGCTCTCAACCAGGGGGTAATTCACCCCTCCACTTT
CDR3: CASSSQPGGNSPLHF

J: TRBJ1-6
D: TRBD1
size: -
V: TRBV4-3
DNA: TGCGCCAGCAGCCTTACAGGGGGCCAGCTGGGAAGTAATTCACCCCTCCACTTT
CDR3: CASSLTGGQLGSNSPLHF

J: TRBJ1-1
D: -
size: -
V: TRBV2
DNA: TGTGCCAGCGGCACAGCGACCGGGGGAGCTTTCTTT
CDR3: CASGTATGGAFF

J: TRBJ2-5
D: -
size: -
V: TRBV2
DNA: TGTGCCAGCAGCCGAGTTCGCGGGGAAGAGACCCAGTACTTC
CDR3: CASSRVRGEETQYF

J: TRBJ1-4
D: -
size: -
V: TRBV10-1
DNA: TGCGCCAGCAGTGAAGGGGCCGGTGAAAAACTGTTTTTT
CDR3: CASSEGAGEKLFF

J: TRBJ2-2
D: TRBD2
size: -
V: TRBV5-6
DNA: TGTGCCAGCGGACTAGCGGGAGTTTCCACCGGGGAGCTGTTTTTT
CDR3: CASGLAGVSTGELFF

J: TRBJ1-5
D: -
size: -
V: TRBV28
DNA: TGTGCCAGCAGTCACCGGCGGGGGGAGGGCAATCAGCCCCAGCATTTT
CDR3: CASSHRRGEGNQPQHF

J: TRBJ2-7
D: -
size: -
V: TRBV10-3
DNA: TGTGCCATCAGTGAGTCCTATATAGGGGCCGGTTCCTACGAGCAGTACTTC
CDR3: CAISESYIGAGSYEQYF

J: TRBJ1-4
D: TRBD1
size: -
V: TRBV2
DNA: TGTGCCAGCAGTGAGGGACAGGCAAATGAAAAACTGTTTTTT
CDR3: CASSEGQANEKLFF

J: TRBJ2-2
D: -
size: -
V: TRBV18
DNA: TGTGCCAGCCTCTCTTATAAGGGATCCGCCGGGGAGCTGTTTTTT
CDR3: CASLSYKGSAGELFF

J: TRBJ1-2
D: -
size: -
V: TRBV5-1
DNA: TGCGCCAGCAGCTGGGGGTTGGACAGAAACTATGGCTACACCTTC
CDR3: CASSWGLDRNYGYTF

J: TRBJ1-4
D: -
size: -
V: TRBV18
DNA: TGTGCCAGCTCACCACCGAATGCCTCAGGGAGGCGAAATGAAAAACTGTTTTTT
CDR3: CASSPPNASGRRNEKLFF

J: TRBJ2-5
D: -
size: -
V: TRBV4-1
DNA: TGCGCCAGCAGCCAAGATCGGGGGGAGACCCAGTACTTC
CDR3: CASSQDRGETQYF

J: TRBJ1-2
D: -
size: once
V: TRBV7-9
DNA: TGTGCCAGCAGCTTAGCAGTTACCGACTATGGCTACACCTTC
CDR3: CASSLAVTDYGYTF

J: TRBJ2-2
D: -
size: -
V: TRBV10-3
DNA: TGTGCCATCAGTGCGGGGGTGAGCACCGGGGAGCTGTTTTTT
CDR3: CAISAGVSTGELFF

J: TRBJ2-7
D: -
size: -
V: TRBV6-1
DNA: TGTGCCAGCAGTGAAGGGGGGGAGCAGTACTTC
CDR3: CASSEGGEQYF

J: TRBJ1-5
D: -
size: -
V: TRBV4-1
DNA: TGCGCCAGCAGCCCACTTGGCAGCAATCAGCCCCAGCATTTT
CDR3: CASSPLGSNQPQHF

J: TRBJ2-2
D: -
size: -
V: TRBV5-1
DNA: TGCGCCAGCAGCTTGCCCAGCGGGTTCACCGGGGAGCTGTTTTTT
CDR3: CASSLPSGFTGELFF

J: TRBJ1-1
D: TRBD1
size: -
V: TRBV27
DNA: TGTGCCAGCAGTTTATACCCCCTCGTATCCGGGACAGCGAACACTGAAGCTTTCTTT
CDR3: CASSLYPLVSGTANTEAFF

J: TRBJ1-3
D: -
size: -
V: TRBV6-5
DNA: TGTGCCAGCAGCCTACAACAGGGCTCTGGAAACACCATATATTTT
CDR3: CASSLQQGSGNTIYF

J: TRBJ1-1
D: -
size: -
V: TRBV28
DNA: TGTGCCAGCAGTTTACGGGAAAGGGCTTTCTTT
CDR3: CASSLRERAFF

J: TRBJ2-1
D: -
size: -
V: TRBV4-1
DNA: TGCGCCAGCAGCCAAGATGACAGCTCCTACAATGAGCAGTTCTTC
CDR3: CASSQDDSSYNEQFF

J: TRBJ1-1
D: TRBD1
size: once
V: TRBV6-1
DNA: TGTGCCAGCAGTAGCCGGGACAGGGGTTCCACTGAAGCTTTCTTT
CDR3: CASSSRDRGSTEAFF

J: TRBJ1-2
D: -
size: once
V: TRBV10-3
DNA: TGTGCCATCAGTGAGGGCCAGGCGGACCCCGCTAACTATGGCTACACCTTC
CDR3: CAISEGQADPANYGYTF

J: TRBJ1-6
D: TRBD1
size: -
V: TRBV19
DNA: TGTGCCAGTAGTTCGGGACAGGAAATTAATTCACCCCTCCACTTT
CDR3: CASSSGQEINSPLHF

J: TRBJ2-7
D: -
size: -
V: TRBV6-5
DNA: TGTGCCAGCAGTTACTCCCCCATTGAAGAGCAGTACTTC
CDR3: CASSYSPIEEQYF

J: TRBJ2-2
D: -
size: -
V: TRBV25-1
DNA: TGTGCCAGCAGAGAAACGACCTACACCGGGGAGCTGTTTTTT
CDR3: CASRETTYTGELFF

J: TRBJ2-2
D: -
size: -
V: TRBV6-5
DNA: TGTGCCAGCAGTTTCGGCGCTGTGGTTGGGGAGCTGTTTTTT
CDR3: CASSFGAVVGELFF

J: TRBJ1-2
D: -
size: -
V: TRBV6-5
DNA: TGTGCCAGCAGTTACGCACTTTGGGCGAACTATGGCTACACCTTC
CDR3: CASSYALWANYGYTF

J: TRBJ1-1
D: -
size: -
V: TRBV7-2
DNA: TGTGCCAGCAGCTTAGGAGAGGCGGGCGGTGCTTTCTTT
CDR3: CASSLGEAGGAFF

J: TRBJ1-5
D: -
size: few
V: TRBV30
DNA: TGTGCCTGGAATCCACAGGGCAATCAGCCCCAGCATTTT
CDR3: CAWNPQGNQPQHF

J: TRBJ2-7
D: -
size: -
V: TRBV7-9
DNA: TGTGCCAGCAGCTTAAGTGGTGGGAAGACCTACGAGCAGTACTTC
CDR3: CASSLSGGKTYEQYF

J: TRBJ2-3
D: TRBD2
size: -
V: TRBV28
DNA: TGTGCCAGCAGTTTGGGTAGCGGGGGCACAGATACGCAGTATTTT
CDR3: CASSLGSGGTDTQYF

J: TRBJ1-1
D: TRBD1
size: -
V: TRBV11-2
DNA: TGTGCCAGCAGCTTGGACAGGGGCACTGAAGCTTTCTTT
CDR3: CASSLDRGTEAFF